This TCR beta chain appears in the sequencing data of a study of identical twins. The study's findings and limits: Sharing of beta out-of-frame sequences by twins showed a weaker excess. In drawing conclusions, the study used cross-sectional statistical analysis and did not follow the same donors.

A single record per CDR3 protein comes from TCRdb applying MiXCR to the 5' RACE reads. The profile shows roughly 540,000 distinct CDR3 sequences, 20% to 25% of them singletons. In its sample, this clonotype was seen a few times. Its cognate antigen is unknown. This CDR3 has 15 residues. Germline values: CDR1 ENHRY, CDR2 SYGVKD. V dropped 6 bases and J dropped 0 bases, with 12 bases sitting between them. These data are also associated with another study on T cells expressing NK-cell markers. This second study notes: What remained unclear was the HCMV specificity of expanded NKG2C+ T cell clones.

The receptor comes from a woman aged 18-29 years in good health. This chain uses TRBV10-3 with TRBJ1-5; D remains unclear. The sequenced material came from CD4+ T cells sorted from blood. The CDR3 nucleotides are TGTGCCATCAGCTCGACTGTAGATAGCAATCAGCCCCAGCATTTT. As protein: CAISSTVDSNQPQHF.